A selection of T cell receptor beta chains follows, all from one sample in a study of graft-versus-host responses after intestinal transplantation. Generated by immunoSEQ multiplex PCR, the TCRdb table keeps only in-frame clones and is missing some. The sample has approximately 100,000 clones; more than 70% are singletons. Source: PBMCs, taken 255 days after intestinal transplant. The receptors derive from a human patient who received an intestinal transplant, so some T cells may come from the graft donor. The CDR3 runs from the conserved cysteine through the conserved F or W. Each record gives: CDR3 DNA, CDR3 protein, V gene, J gene, D gene, clone size. The D gene is left open where the match is weak. Size tells how often a clone was seen (once, few, many) or the class of an expanded clone, and some rows leave it out.

TGTGCCAGCAGTGAAGAGACAGTCAATTCACCCCTCCACTTT	CASSEETVNSPLHF	TRBV6-4	TRBJ1-6	NA	NA
TGTGCCAGCTCACCAAGCGCCGGGGTCATGAACACTGAAGCTTTCTTT	CASSPSAGVMNTEAFF	TRBV18	TRBJ1-1	NA	NA
TGTGCCAGCAGTTACGAGGGGGCTACCGGAAACACCATATATTTT	CASSYEGATGNTIYF	TRBV6-6	TRBJ1-3	TRBD1	NA
TGTGCCAGCAGAAGCGGGGCCTATGGCTACACCTTC	CASRSGAYGYTF	TRBV6-1	TRBJ1-2	NA	NA
TGTGCCAGCAGCCAAGTCTCGGGGCCCTATGGCTACACCTTC	CASSQVSGPYGYTF	TRBV14	TRBJ1-2	NA	NA
TGTGCCAGCAGTATACAGGGTGGGGAGACCCAGTACTTC	CASSIQGGETQYF	TRBV9	TRBJ2-5	NA	NA
TGCGCCAGCAGCTTACGGGGGGGCTACGAGCAGTACTTC	CASSLRGGYEQYF	TRBV5-1	TRBJ2-7	TRBD2	NA
TGCGCCAGCAGCCAAGTTTCGGGTGAACGGCACAATGAGCAGTTCTTC	CASSQVSGERHNEQFF	TRBV4-1	TRBJ2-1	NA	NA
TGTGCCAGCAGTGAACAGGGAACAGATTACGAGCAGTACTTC	CASSEQGTDYEQYF	TRBV6-1	TRBJ2-7	NA	NA
TGTGCCAGCAGAAGGGCCTACGAGCAGTACTTC	CASRRAYEQYF	TRBV6-5	TRBJ2-7	NA	once